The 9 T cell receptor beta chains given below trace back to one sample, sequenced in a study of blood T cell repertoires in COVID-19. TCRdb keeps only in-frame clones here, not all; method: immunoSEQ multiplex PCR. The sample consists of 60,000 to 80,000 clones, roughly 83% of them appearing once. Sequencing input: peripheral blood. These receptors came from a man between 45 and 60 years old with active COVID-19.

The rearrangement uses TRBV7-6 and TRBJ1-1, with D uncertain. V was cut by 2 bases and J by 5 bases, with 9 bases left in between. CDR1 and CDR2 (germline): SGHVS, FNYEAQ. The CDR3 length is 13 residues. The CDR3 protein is CASSLIGETEAFF. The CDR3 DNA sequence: TGTGCCAGCAGCTTAATCGGTGAAACTGAAGCTTTCTTT.

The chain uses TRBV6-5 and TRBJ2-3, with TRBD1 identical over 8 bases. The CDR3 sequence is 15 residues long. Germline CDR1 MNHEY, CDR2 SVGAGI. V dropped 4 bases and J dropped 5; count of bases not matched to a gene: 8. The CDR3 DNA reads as TGTGCCAGCAGTTGGGACAGGTCGATCGGAGATACGCAGTATTTT. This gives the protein CASSWDRSIGDTQYF.

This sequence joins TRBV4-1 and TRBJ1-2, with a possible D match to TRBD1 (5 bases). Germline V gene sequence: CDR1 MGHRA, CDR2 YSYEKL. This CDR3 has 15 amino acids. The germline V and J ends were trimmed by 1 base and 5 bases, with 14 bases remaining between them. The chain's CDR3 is CASSQAPTVRYGYTF. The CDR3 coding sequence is TGCGCCAGCAGCCAAGCCCCGACAGTGCGATATGGCTACACCTTC.

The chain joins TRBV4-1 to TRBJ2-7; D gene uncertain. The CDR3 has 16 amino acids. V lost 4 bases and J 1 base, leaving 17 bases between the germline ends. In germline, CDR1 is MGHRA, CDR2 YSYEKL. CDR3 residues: CASSLHGSAVSYEQYF. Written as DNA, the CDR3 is TGCGCCAGCAGCCTCCACGGTTCTGCCGTATCCTACGAGCAGTACTTC.

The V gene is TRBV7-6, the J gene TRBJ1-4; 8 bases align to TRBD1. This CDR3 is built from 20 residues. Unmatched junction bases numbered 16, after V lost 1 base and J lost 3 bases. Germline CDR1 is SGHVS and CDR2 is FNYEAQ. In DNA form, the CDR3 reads TGTGCCAGCAGCTTAGGTCCGTCTCTTAACAGGGGGGGACCTAATGAAAAACTGTTTTTT. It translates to CASSLGPSLNRGGPNEKLFF.

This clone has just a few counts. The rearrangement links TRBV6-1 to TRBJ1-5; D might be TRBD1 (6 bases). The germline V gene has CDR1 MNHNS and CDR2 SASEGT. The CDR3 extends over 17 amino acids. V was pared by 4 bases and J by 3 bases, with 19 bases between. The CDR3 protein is CASSVKQGPLFNQPQHF. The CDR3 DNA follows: TGTGCCAGCAGTGTTAAACAGGGTCCCCTTTTCAATCAGCCCCAGCATTTT.

CDR3 DNA: TGTGCCAGCAGTACCCGTTTTAGGGAGGACAATCAGCCCCAGCATTTT. Its protein product is CASSTRFREDNQPQHF. The V gene is TRBV27, the J gene TRBJ1-5; D is unclear. Trimming shortened V by 5 bases and J by 3 bases, and 17 bases separated the two germline ends. The V gene's germline CDR1 is MNHEY and CDR2 SMNVEV (reference sequence). This CDR3 contains 16 residues.

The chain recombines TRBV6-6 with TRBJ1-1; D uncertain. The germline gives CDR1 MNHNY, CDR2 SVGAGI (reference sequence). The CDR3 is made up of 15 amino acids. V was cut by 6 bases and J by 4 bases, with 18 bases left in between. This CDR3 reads CASSRTRLSGTEAFF. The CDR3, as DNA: TGTGCCAGCAGCCGAACGAGACTGTCTGGCACTGAAGCTTTCTTT.

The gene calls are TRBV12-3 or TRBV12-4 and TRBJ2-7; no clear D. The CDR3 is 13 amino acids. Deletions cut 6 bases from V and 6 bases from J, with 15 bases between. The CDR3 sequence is CASRPWSSGEQYF. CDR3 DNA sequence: TGTGCCAGCAGACCGTGGTCTTCCGGCGAGCAGTACTTC.